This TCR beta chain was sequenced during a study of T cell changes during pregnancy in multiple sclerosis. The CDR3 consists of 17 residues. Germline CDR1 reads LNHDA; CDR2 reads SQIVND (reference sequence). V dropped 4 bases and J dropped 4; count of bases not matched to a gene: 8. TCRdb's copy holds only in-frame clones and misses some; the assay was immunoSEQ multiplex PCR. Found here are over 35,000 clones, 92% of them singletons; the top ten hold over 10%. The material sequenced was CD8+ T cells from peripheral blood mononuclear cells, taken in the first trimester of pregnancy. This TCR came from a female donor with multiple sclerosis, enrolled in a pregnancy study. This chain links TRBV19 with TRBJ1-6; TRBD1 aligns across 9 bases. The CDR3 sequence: CASSTSPTGGYNSPLHF. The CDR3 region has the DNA TGTGCCAGTAGTACATCTCCGACAGGGGGATATAATTCACCCCTCCACTTT. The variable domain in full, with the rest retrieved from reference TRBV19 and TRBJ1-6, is DGGITQSPKYLFRKEGQNVTLSCEQNLNHDAMYWYRQDPGQGLRLIYYSQIVNDFQKGDIAEGYSVSREKKESFPLTVTSAQKNPTAFYLCASSTSPTGGYNSPLHFGNGTRLTVT.